Each of the 32 T cell receptor beta chains below was sequenced from the same sample in a study of shared clonotypes between healthy human individuals (dated by TCRdb to the early 2020s). Libraries were prepared through the immunoSEQ multiplex PCR assay. TCRdb re-hosts the immuneACCESS table, in-frame sequences only. Its copies lack some clones; in the studies checked, an unresolved V gene accounts for under half of them, and the cause for the rest is not known. Within this sample are about 1 million clones, with approximately 72% of them counted one time only. The ten largest clones capture 1.2% to 1.5% of the sample. Specimen: memory CD4+ T cells sorted from blood. Read against the paper, the sample's cell subset or site label means: CD45RA-negative fraction. These receptors originate from a man between 18 and 29 years old in good health.

V and J are TRBV9 and TRBJ2-1, with a tentative D call TRBD2 (6 bases). The ends were cut back, 4 bases at V and 7 bases at J, with 21 bases in the middle. CDR3 length equals 16 residues. Germline lookup yields CDR1 SGDLS and CDR2 YYNGEE. The CDR3 here is CASSSGLLAGRNEQFF. The CDR3 region has the DNA TGTGCCAGCAGCTCAGGTTTACTAGCCGGCCGGAATGAGCAGTTCTTC.

The J gene is TRBJ1-2, the V gene TRBV10-3; D gene uncertain. Germline loops: CDR1 ENHRY, CDR2 SYGVKD. V lost 4 bases, J lost 5 bases, and 5 bases lay in between. The CDR3 contains 11 residues. The CDR3 loop reads CAISAGYGYTF. The DNA for the CDR3 is TGTGCCATCAGTGCCGGTTATGGCTACACCTTC.

This chain connects TRBV18 to TRBJ2-7, with 11 bases lining up with TRBD2. V lost 2 bases to trimming and J lost 6 bases; unmatched junction nucleotides: 9. There are 16 residues in the CDR3. Germline loops: CDR1 KGHSH, CDR2 LQKENI. The CDR3 loop reads CASSPALAGGGTEQYF. The DNA of the CDR3 is TGTGCCAGCTCACCAGCTCTAGCGGGGGGAGGAACCGAGCAGTACTTC.

Concerning this clone: One junction end disagrees with the germline gene, perhaps due to a read error. This chain connects TRBV2 to TRBJ2-7; D not resolved. The CDR3 is 12 amino acids. Germline V gene sequence: CDR1 SNHLY, CDR2 FYNNEI. This CDR3 is CASREARYEQYF. CDR3 nucleotides: TGTGCCAGCAGGGAAGCTAGGTACGAGCAGTACTTC.

The J gene is TRBJ1-6, the V gene TRBV6-1, with 10 nucleotides matching TRBD1. The V gene's germline CDR1 is MNHNS and CDR2 SASEGT. The CDR3 consists of 18 residues. Trimming cost V 2 bases and J 6 bases; bases outside gene matches: 10. CDR3: CASSERPTGGNSNSPLHF. The CDR3 DNA follows: TGTGCCAGCAGTGAACGACCGACAGGGGGCAATAGTAATTCACCCCTCCACTTT.

The CDR3 is CASSYSAVINSPLHF. CDR3 DNA sequence: TGTGCCAGCAGTTACTCCGCCGTGATCAATTCACCCCTCCACTTT. The chain joins TRBV6-6 to TRBJ1-6; D is uncertain. V was trimmed by 0 bases and J by 7 bases, leaving 10 bases between them. CDR1 is MNHNY, CDR2 SVGAGI, per germline (reference sequence). The CDR3 contains 15 residues.

J is TRBJ2-7 and V is TRBV19; 7 bases are shared with TRBD1. Trimming at V came to 5 bases and at J to 1 base, leaving 8 bases not matched to a gene. Per the germline V gene, CDR1 is LNHDA and CDR2 is SQIVND (reference sequence). The CDR3 sequence is 15 residues long. CDR3 protein: CASSPGTAYSYEQYF. As DNA, the CDR3 is TGTGCCAGTAGTCCGGGGACAGCCTATTCCTACGAGCAGTACTTC.

The rearrangement joins TRBV5-1 to TRBJ2-7; tentatively, D is TRBD2 (6 bases). CDR3 length equals 14 residues. V lost 1 base and J lost 2, with 10 bases in between. Germline assignment: CDR1 SGHRS and CDR2 YFSETQ. This chain's CDR3 is CASSLTSSTYEQYF. The DNA of the CDR3 is TGCGCCAGCAGCTTGACTAGCAGTACCTACGAGCAGTACTTC.

The V call is TRBV15, the J call TRBJ2-3; no definite D call. This CDR3 has 16 amino acids. CDR1 LNHNV and CDR2 YYDKDF come from the germline V gene (reference sequence). V was cut by 3 bases and J by 0 bases, with 13 bases left in between. The CDR3 loop is CATSRGSLASTDTQYF. CDR3 nucleotides: TGTGCCACCAGCAGGGGTAGCCTTGCCAGCACAGATACGCAGTATTTT.

V usage is TRBV9 and J usage is TRBJ2-5; TRBD1 might be the D (6 bases). Germline V lookup: CDR1 SGDLS, CDR2 YYNGEE. The CDR3 spans 15 residues. Deletions cut 0 bases from V and 5 bases from J, with 14 bases between. The CDR3 loop is CASSVEPNRAETQYF. The CDR3 DNA is TGTGCCAGCAGCGTAGAACCCAACAGGGCTGAGACCCAGTACTTC.

J is TRBJ2-1 and V is TRBV5-1; 7 nucleotides align to TRBD2. The germline gives CDR1 SGHRS, CDR2 YFSETQ. V shed 4 bases and J 0 bases; nucleotides not matched to a gene: 7. The CDR3 loop spans 16 amino acids. The CDR3 DNA reads TGCGCCAGCAGCCCCCTAGCGGTAAGCTCCTACAATGAGCAGTTCTTC. Its protein product is CASSPLAVSSYNEQFF.

This rearrangement joins TRBV28 to TRBJ2-3, with D perhaps TRBD2 (6 bases). CDR1 and CDR2 (germline): MDHEN, SYDVKM. This CDR3 spans 15 amino acids. V was cut by 2 bases and J by 2 bases, with 11 bases left in between. CDR3 sequence: CASSLPAGYTDTQYF. In nucleotides, the CDR3 is TGTGCCAGCAGTTTACCGGCGGGGTACACAGATACGCAGTATTTT.

Worth noting for this clone: A junction boundary mismatches the germline segment, possibly from a read error. This chain connects TRBV11-1 to TRBJ2-7; the D gene is possibly TRBD2 (5 bases). The length of the CDR3 is 14 residues. The V gene's germline CDR1 is SGHAT and CDR2 FQDESV (reference sequence). This CDR3 is CASSLAIGQYEQYF. In DNA form, the CDR3 reads TGTGCCAGCAGCCTAGCCATTGGTCAGTACGAGCAGTACTTC.

The gene calls are TRBV7-9 and TRBJ1-6, with TRBD1 matching 7 bases. The ends lost 4 bases at V and 11 bases at J; junction bases unmatched: 5. Germline CDR1 and CDR2: SEHNR and FQNEAQ (reference sequence). The CDR3 totals 13 residues. CDR3 sequence reads: CASSSDRNPPLHF. CDR3 DNA: TGTGCCAGCAGCTCGGACAGGAACCCACCCCTCCACTTT.

The V and J genes are TRBV7-2 and TRBJ2-1; either TRBD1 or TRBD2 may fit D (5 bases each). Germline V gene sequence: CDR1 SGHTA, CDR2 FQGNSA. Trimming shortened V by 2 bases and J by 4 bases, and 15 bases separated the two germline ends. This CDR3 is built from 16 residues. This CDR3 reads CASSLFPGQAYNEQFF. The CDR3 bases are TGTGCCAGCAGCTTATTCCCGGGGCAGGCGTACAATGAGCAGTTCTTC.

About this clone itself: This sample also contains other DNA sequences that code for the same CDR3. J is TRBJ2-3 and V is TRBV11-2, with D unresolved. Germline CDR1 and CDR2: SGHAT and FQNNGV. V gave up 1 base and J gave up 1 base, with 3 bases separating them. This CDR3 has 13 amino acids. DNA of the CDR3: TGTGCCAGCAGCTTAGCTGGCACAGATACGCAGTATTTT. Protein: CASSLAGTDTQYF.

As for this clone: The sample carries other DNA sequences with the same CDR3. The chain is built from TRBV5-1 and TRBJ2-1, with 7 bases that match TRBD2. With 4 bases clipped from V and 3 bases from J, the junction kept 4 bases outside the gene matches. Germline V lookup: CDR1 SGHRS, CDR2 YFSETQ. The CDR3 contains 14 residues. The CDR3 spells CASSLGEGYNEQFF. The CDR3 DNA sequence: TGCGCCAGCAGCCTGGGGGAGGGCTACAATGAGCAGTTCTTC.

The CDR3 is CASSEGILAGEFSQETQYF. The DNA of the CDR3 is TGTGCCAGCAGTGAGGGGATACTAGCGGGAGAGTTCTCTCAAGAGACCCAGTACTTC. The rearrangement links TRBV2 to TRBJ2-5; TRBD2 matches at 11 bases. V was clipped by 3 bases and J by 2 bases; unmatched bases: 14. Germline CDR1 and CDR2: SNHLY and FYNNEI. The CDR3 runs to 19 residues.

A note on this clone: The junction differs from germline at one of its ends, possibly a read error. The V gene is TRBV7-7, the J gene TRBJ2-5; D uncertain. There are 15 residues in the CDR3. Germline loops: CDR1 SSHAT, CDR2 FNYEAQ (reference sequence). DNA of the CDR3: TGTGCTAGCAGCTTAGTGTCCGGTGCGCAAGAGACCCAGTACTTC. Protein product: CASSLVSGAQETQYF. Filled out from reference TRBV7-7 and TRBJ2-5, the complete variable domain reads GAGVSQSPRYKVTKRGQDVTLRCDPISSHATLYWYQQALGQGPEFLTYFNYEAQPDKSGLPSDRFSAERPEGSISTLTIQRTEQRDSAMYRCASSLVSGAQETQYFGPGTRLLVL.

V is TRBV5-8 and J is TRBJ2-3; 9 nucleotides match TRBD2. Trimming took 2 bases from V and 11 from J; bases not matched to a gene: 12. The CDR3 spans 15 residues. In germline, CDR1 is SGHTS, CDR2 YDEGEE. The DNA for the CDR3 is TGTGCCAGCAGCTTTACTAGCGGGTCTGGTGGGGTGCAGTATTTT. Translation gives CASSFTSGSGGVQYF.

The chain links TRBV6-5 to TRBJ2-3, with 8 nucleotides matching TRBD2. The V and J ends lost 5 bases and 7 bases, in that order; junction bases with no gene match: 8. The germline CDR1 and CDR2 sequences are MNHEY and SVGAGI. This CDR3 is 14 amino acids long. In nucleotides, the CDR3 is TGTGCCAGCAGTGGCACCTCGGGGGGGAATACGCAGTATTTT. Residues: CASSGTSGGNTQYF.

The V gene is TRBV4-1, the J gene TRBJ1-2, with TRBD1 matching 10 bases. The CDR3 totals 15 residues. Germline V gene lookup returns CDR1 MGHRA and CDR2 YSYEKL. The V gene end was trimmed by 0 bases and the J gene end by 8 bases; junction bases not matched to a gene: 6. CDR3 nucleotides: TGCGCCAGCAGCCAAGATCAGGGGACAGGGGTGGGCTACACCTTC. Its protein product is CASSQDQGTGVGYTF.

This clone was seen a handful of times. The chain is built from TRBV28 and TRBJ1-3, with TRBD1 as a possible D gene (5 bases). Germline V lookup: CDR1 MDHEN, CDR2 SYDVKM. This CDR3 comprises 16 residues. Trimming took 3 bases from V and 3 from J, leaving 15 bases between them. For the CDR3, the DNA is TGTGCCAGCAGTTTGGCAACGGGGGGAATTGGAAACACCATATATTTT. As protein: CASSLATGGIGNTIYF.

The chain is built from TRBV5-1 and TRBJ1-6, with a tentative D call TRBD1 (6 bases). Deletions cut 4 bases from V and 7 bases from J, with 21 bases between. Germline CDR1 SGHRS, CDR2 YFSETQ. This CDR3 region has 17 residues. The CDR3 sequence is CASSPAWGGPENSPLHF. The CDR3, as DNA: TGCGCCAGCAGCCCGGCCTGGGGGGGGCCGGAAAATTCACCCCTCCACTTT.

This chain links TRBV29-1 with TRBJ1-2, with a tentative D call TRBD1 (5 bases). The germline V gene encodes CDR1 SQVTM and CDR2 ANQGSEA. The CDR3 loop spans 12 amino acids. V lost 2 bases and J lost 8, with 12 bases in between. CDR3 protein: CSVENMGDGYTF. The CDR3 region has the DNA TGCAGCGTTGAAAATATGGGGGACGGCTACACCTTC.

DNA of the CDR3: TGTGCCTGGAGTTCCAGGGTATCTAATGAAAAACTGTTTTTT. Translation: CAWSSRVSNEKLFF. This chain connects TRBV30 to TRBJ1-4; a weak D match, TRBD1 (5 bases). From germline, CDR1 is GTSNPN and CDR2 SVGIG (reference sequence). The V end was cut by 2 bases, the J end by 3 bases, with 10 bases between. The CDR3 length is 14 residues.

V gene TRBV30 combines with J gene TRBJ1-5; a weak D match, TRBD1 (6 bases). This CDR3 has 13 amino acids. Germline V gene lookup returns CDR1 GTSNPN and CDR2 SVGIG (reference sequence). The V end lost 2 bases, the J end lost 7 bases, and 12 bases lay between the germline ends. The CDR3 coding sequence is TGTGCCTGGAGTCTACGGACAGAACAGCCCCAGCATTTT. Amino acid sequence: CAWSLRTEQPQHF.

The sample holds a few counts of this clone. The genes are TRBV7-2 and TRBJ2-1, with 9 bases identical to TRBD2. The CDR3 has 15 amino acids. Germline V gene data show CDR1 as SGHTA and CDR2 as FQGNSA. V was clipped by 4 bases and J by 5 bases; unmatched bases: 6. The DNA for the CDR3 is TGTGCCAGCAGCTCCAAAGCGGGAGGCAACAATGAGCAGTTCTTC. This sequence encodes CASSSKAGGNNEQFF.

The V and J genes are TRBV10-3 and TRBJ1-2, with D possibly TRBD1 on 5 matching bases. Germline CDR1 and CDR2: ENHRY and SYGVKD. V was clipped by 2 bases and J by 8 bases, with 6 bases between them. The CDR3 length is 11 residues. CDR3 in DNA: TGTGCCATCAGTGAGGACAGCGGCTACACCTTC. Translation gives CAISEDSGYTF.

The J gene is TRBJ2-6, the V gene TRBV5-8; D is uncertain. V was trimmed by 2 bases and J by 2 bases, leaving 11 bases between them. The CDR3 totals 16 residues. Germline V lookup: CDR1 SGHTS, CDR2 YDEGEE. The CDR3 region has the DNA TGTGCCAGCAGCTTACTACGGAAAACTGGGGCCAACGTCCTGACTTTC. Protein product: CASSLLRKTGANVLTF.

CDR3 coding DNA: TGCGCCAGCAGCCAAGATCGGTTCGGTCCCCTCCACTTT. It encodes CASSQDRFGPLHF. The rearrangement joins TRBV4-1 to TRBJ1-6, with D unresolved. CDR3 length equals 13 residues. In germline, CDR1 is MGHRA, CDR2 YSYEKL. The V end was cut by 0 bases, the J end by 13 bases, with 10 bases between.

The CDR3 DNA reads TGCGCCAGCAGCTTGGGGGGACAGGCTGTAGACTACGAGCAGTACTTC. This translates into CASSLGGQAVDYEQYF. The rearrangement links TRBV5-1 to TRBJ2-7; 8 bases are a match to TRBD1. Losses at the gene ends were 0 bases for V and 3 bases for J; bases not matched to a gene: 8. The CDR3 length is 16 residues. Germline CDR1 SGHRS, CDR2 YFSETQ.